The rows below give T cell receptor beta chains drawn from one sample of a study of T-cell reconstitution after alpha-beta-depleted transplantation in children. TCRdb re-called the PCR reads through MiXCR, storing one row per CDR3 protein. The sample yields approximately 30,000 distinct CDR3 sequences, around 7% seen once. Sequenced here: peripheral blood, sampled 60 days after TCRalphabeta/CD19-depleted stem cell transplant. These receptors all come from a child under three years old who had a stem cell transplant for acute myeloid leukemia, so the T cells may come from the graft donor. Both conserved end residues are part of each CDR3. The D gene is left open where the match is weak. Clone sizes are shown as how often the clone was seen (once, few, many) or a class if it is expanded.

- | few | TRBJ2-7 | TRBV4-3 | TGCGCCAGCAGCCAAGAGGCCCCTCGGGGAGGCTACGAGCAGTACTTC | CASSQEAPRGGYEQYF
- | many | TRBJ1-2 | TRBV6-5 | TGTGCCAGCAGTTACTGCCCCTATGGCTACACCTTC | CASSYCPYGYTF
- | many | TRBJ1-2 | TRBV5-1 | TGCGCCAGCAGCTTGGACGGAGTCTTCTATGGCTACACCTTC | CASSLDGVFYGYTF
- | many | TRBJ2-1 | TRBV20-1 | TGCAGTGCTAGAGTAGCCTATTTTGGGTACTCCTACAATGAGCAGTTCTTC | CSARVAYFGYSYNEQFF
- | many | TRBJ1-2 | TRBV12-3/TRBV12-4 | TGTGCCAGCAGTCCCGGGGGGGTCGGCTACACCTTC | CASSPGGVGYTF
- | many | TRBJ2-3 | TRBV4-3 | TGCGCCAGCAGCCCCCGTGCTAGTACTGGGGGAGATACGCAGTATTTT | CASSPRASTGGDTQYF
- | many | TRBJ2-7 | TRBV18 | TGTGCCAGCTCTCCGACAGGGGGACTAGCCGACGTTCGGATGTTCTACGAGCAGTACTTC | CASSPTGGLADVRMFYEQYF
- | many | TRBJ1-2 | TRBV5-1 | TGCGCCAGCAGCCTTCTCGACACTGGCTACACCTTC | CASSLLDTGYTF
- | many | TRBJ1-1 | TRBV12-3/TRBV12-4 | TGTGCCAGCAGTCTCCAACTTGTCCCGGGACAGAACACTGAAGCTTTCTTT | CASSLQLVPGQNTEAFF
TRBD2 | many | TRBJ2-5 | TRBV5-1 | TGCGCCAGCAGCTTGGTATCAGGCGGGGGGAGCGCCCAGTACTTC | CASSLVSGGGSAQYF
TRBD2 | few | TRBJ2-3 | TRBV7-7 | TGTGCTAGCAGCCTCTCGACTAGCAGTACGCAGTATTTT | CASSLSTSSTQYF
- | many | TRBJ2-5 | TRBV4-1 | TGCGCCAGCAGCCTGATCGGGTTGCAAGAGACCCAGTACTTC | CASSLIGLQETQYF
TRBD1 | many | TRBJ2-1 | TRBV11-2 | TGTGCCAGCAGCTGGGCTGGGACAGGGGTTTCGTATGAGCAGTTCTTC | CASSWAGTGVSYEQFF
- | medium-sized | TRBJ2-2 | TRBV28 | TGTGCCAGCAGTAGGGACCTCTGGGGCGGGGAGCTGTTTTTT | CASSRDLWGGELFF
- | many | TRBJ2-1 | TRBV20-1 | TGCAGTGCTAGAAAGGGGGGATGGTCCTACAATGAGCAGTTCTTC | CSARKGGWSYNEQFF
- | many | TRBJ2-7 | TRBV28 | TGTGCCAGCAGTACCCGGGACGGGTCGAATAAGGAGCAGTACTTC | CASSTRDGSNKEQYF